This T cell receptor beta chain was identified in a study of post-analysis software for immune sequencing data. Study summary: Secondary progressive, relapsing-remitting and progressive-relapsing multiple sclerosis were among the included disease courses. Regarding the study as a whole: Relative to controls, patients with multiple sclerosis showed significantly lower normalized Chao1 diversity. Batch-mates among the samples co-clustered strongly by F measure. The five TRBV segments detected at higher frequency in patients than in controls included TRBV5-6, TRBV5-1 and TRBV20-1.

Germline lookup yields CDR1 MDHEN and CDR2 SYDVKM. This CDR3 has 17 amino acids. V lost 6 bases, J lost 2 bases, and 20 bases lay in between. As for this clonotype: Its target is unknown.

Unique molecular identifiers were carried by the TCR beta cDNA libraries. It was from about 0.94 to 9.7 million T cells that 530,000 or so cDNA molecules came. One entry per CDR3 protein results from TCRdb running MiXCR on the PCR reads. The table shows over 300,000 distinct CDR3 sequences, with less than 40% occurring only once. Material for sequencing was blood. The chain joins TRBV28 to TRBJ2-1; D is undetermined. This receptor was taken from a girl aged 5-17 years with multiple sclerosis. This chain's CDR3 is CASSSLAETPPYNEQFF. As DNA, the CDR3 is TGTGCCAGCAGCTCCTTAGCCGAGACTCCCCCCTACAATGAGCAGTTCTTC. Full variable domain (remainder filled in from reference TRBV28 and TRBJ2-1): DVKVTQSSRYLVKRTGEKVFLECVQDMDHENMFWYRQDPGLGLRLIYFSYDVKMKEKGDIPEGYSVSREKKERFSLILESASTNQTSMYLCASSSLAETPPYNEQFFGPGTRLTVL.